One sample yielded the 27 T cell receptor beta chains listed below, sequenced in a study of T cells in Graves' hyperthyroidism and ophthalmopathy. The source material, RNA transcripts, was used to amplify TCR beta CDR3 regions. HTBI primers were the set used in a first-round RT-PCR of the TCR CDR3. One entry per CDR3 protein, called by TCRdb with MiXCR from the multiplex PCR reads. The sample lists around 700,000 distinct CDR3 sequences, around a sixth occurring once. Sequencing was performed on blood. Receptors originate from a woman aged 45-65 years with Graves' hyperthyroidism that later progressed to Graves' ophthalmopathy.

The rearrangement links TRBV24-1 to TRBJ2-5, with 8 bases aligning to TRBD2. The CDR3 sequence is 15 residues long. Germline assignment: CDR1 KGHDR and CDR2 SFDVKD. V shed 4 bases and J 2 bases; nucleotides not matched to a gene: 5. The CDR3 coding sequence is TGTGCCACCAGTGACCTCGGACTAGCTCAAGAGACCCAGTACTTC. It codes for CATSDLGLAQETQYF.

This chain links TRBV7-9 with TRBJ1-1; D unresolved. The germline V and J ends were trimmed by 7 bases and 0 bases, with 9 bases remaining between them. The CDR3 sequence is 13 residues long. Germline CDR1 reads SEHNR; CDR2 reads FQNEAQ (reference sequence). CDR3 nucleotides: TGTGCCAGCACCCAAGATTTGAACACTGAAGCTTTCTTT. Amino acids: CASTQDLNTEAFF. The full variable domain, with the rest looked up from reference TRBV7-9 and TRBJ1-1, is DTGVSQNPRHKITKRGQNVTFRCDPISEHNRLYWYRQTLGQGPEFLTYFQNEAQLEKSRLLSDRFSAERPKGSFSTLEIQRTEQGDSAMYLCASTQDLNTEAFFGQGTRLTVV.

In this sample, this clonotype turned up many times. V gene TRBV3-1 combines with J gene TRBJ2-7, with 8 bases identical to TRBD2. The trim removed 0 bases at V and 2 bases at J, leaving 6 bases unmatched. CDR1 is LGHDT and CDR2 is YNNKEL in the germline V gene (reference sequence). This CDR3 comprises 16 residues. The CDR3 loop reads CASSQELAAVPYEQYF. CDR3 sequence (DNA): TGTGCCAGCAGCCAAGAACTAGCGGCGGTTCCCTACGAGCAGTACTTC.

V is TRBV19 and J is TRBJ1-1; maybe TRBD1 (5 bases). V lost 7 bases, J lost 5 bases, and 17 bases lay in between. The CDR3 is made up of 14 amino acids. From germline, CDR1 is LNHDA and CDR2 SQIVND (reference sequence). The CDR3 is CASTPSRGITEAFF. The CDR3 DNA sequence: TGTGCCAGTACCCCTTCCCGGGGGATAACTGAAGCTTTCTTT.

This clonotype was seen repeatedly, ten times or more. The V and J genes are TRBV4-1 and TRBJ1-6; TRBD1 might be the D (5 bases). V dropped 2 bases and J dropped 5 bases, with 13 bases sitting between them. CDR1 is MGHRA and CDR2 is YSYEKL in the germline V gene. The CDR3 loop spans 16 amino acids. The CDR3, as DNA: TGCGCCAGCAGCCAAACGAGGGGCCTAGATAATTCACCCCTCCACTTT. Translating it yields CASSQTRGLDNSPLHF.

This clonotype has just a few counts. A much larger clone differs from this one at a single base, so this may be a read error. V usage is TRBV6-1 and J usage is TRBJ2-1, with TRBD1 matching over 9 bases. From germline, CDR1 is MNHNS and CDR2 SASEGT. CDR3 length: 16 amino acids. V dropped 1 base and J dropped 1; count of bases not matched to a gene: 2. As DNA, the CDR3 is TGTGCCAGCAGTGAAGAGGACAGGGGTTCCTACAATGAGCAGTTCTTC. Residues: CASSEEDRGSYNEQFF.

Many counts were recorded for this clonotype. The chain recombines TRBV12-3 or TRBV12-4 with TRBJ1-1; weak D call: TRBD1 (6 bases). This CDR3 has 13 residues. Deletions cut 5 bases from V and 2 bases from J, with 9 bases between. The CDR3 reads CASSGTRNTEAFF. CDR3 coding DNA: TGTGCCAGCAGTGGGACACGAAACACTGAAGCTTTCTTT.

This clonotype occurred a few times. The CDR3 reads CASSRLVGGAYTGELFF. As DNA, the CDR3 is TGTGCCAGCAGCCGGTTGGTGGGGGGCGCCTACACCGGGGAGCTGTTTTTT. V gene TRBV14 combines with J gene TRBJ2-2; D may correspond to TRBD1 or TRBD2 (6 bases each). The CDR3 is 17 residues long. V lost 4 bases and J 3 bases, leaving 18 bases between the germline ends. Germline loops: CDR1 SGHDN, CDR2 FVKESK. The variable domain in full, with the rest retrieved from reference TRBV14 and TRBJ2-2, is EAGVTQFPSHSVIEKGQTVTLRCDPISGHDNLYWYRRVMGKEIKFLLHFVKESKQDESGMPNNRFLAERTGGTYSTLKVQPAELEDSGVYFCASSRLVGGAYTGELFFGEGSRLTVL.

The chain has TRBV4-1 and TRBJ2-7; D gene unclear. With 3 bases removed from V and 3 bases from J, the gap between germline ends came to 9 bases. This CDR3 comprises 13 residues. CDR1 and CDR2 (germline): MGHRA, YSYEKL. The CDR3 loop reads CASSQPSDYEQYF. CDR3 in DNA: TGCGCCAGCAGCCAGCCCAGCGACTACGAGCAGTACTTC.

This clonotype was seen a handful of times. The chain is built from TRBV5-6 and TRBJ1-1; possible D gene TRBD1, 5 bases. Germline V gives CDR1 SGHDT, CDR2 YYEEEE. Trimming removed 2 bases at V and 0 bases at J, with 8 bases between. The CDR3 runs 14 residues. CDR3 DNA: TGTGCCAGCAGCTTCGGGGACTTGAACACTGAAGCTTTCTTT. It specifies CASSFGDLNTEAFF.

The rearrangement links TRBV5-1 to TRBJ2-1, with 12 nucleotides matching TRBD2. In germline, CDR1 is SGHRS, CDR2 YFSETQ. The V gene end was trimmed by 4 bases and the J gene end by 6 bases; junction bases not matched to a gene: 5. The CDR3 runs to 15 residues. The CDR3 DNA sequence: TGCGCCAGCAGCCCCGGACTAGCGGGGCTCAATGAGCAGTTCTTC. This gives the protein CASSPGLAGLNEQFF.

The chain uses TRBV7-9 and TRBJ1-5; 7 nucleotides align to TRBD1. This CDR3 region has 16 residues. Looked up from germline, CDR1 is SEHNR and CDR2 is FQNEAQ (reference sequence). V was pared by 1 base and J by 1 base, with 4 bases of the junction left unmatched. CDR3 nucleotide sequence: TGTGCCAGCAGCTTAGTAGGGGGCGCGAGCAATCAGCCCCAGCATTTT. This gives the protein CASSLVGGASNQPQHF. Using reference TRBV7-9 and TRBJ1-5 for the parts outside the CDR3, the full variable domain is DTGVSQNPRHKITKRGQNVTFRCDPISEHNRLYWYRQTLGQGPEFLTYFQNEAQLEKSRLLSDRFSAERPKGSFSTLEIQRTEQGDSAMYLCASSLVGGASNQPQHFGDGTRLSIL.

The chain carries TRBV20-1 and TRBJ1-4; D is perhaps TRBD1 (5 bases). The CDR3 has 15 amino acids. Germline CDR1 and CDR2: DFQATT and SNEGSKA (reference sequence). The germline V and J ends were trimmed by 0 bases and 7 bases, with 15 bases remaining between them. The CDR3 sequence: CSARDWSGIGEKLFF. CDR3 bases: TGCAGTGCTAGAGATTGGTCAGGGATTGGTGAAAAACTGTTTTTT.

J is TRBJ2-7 and V is TRBV10-3; D possibly corresponds to TRBD2 (5 bases). Trimming took off 6 bases at V and 3 bases at J, with 12 bases between the two ends. Per the germline V gene, CDR1 is ENHRY and CDR2 is SYGVKD. This CDR3 is 13 amino acids long. This chain's CDR3 is CAIRSDGLYEQYF. The CDR3 DNA is TGTGCCATCAGGTCGGACGGACTCTACGAGCAGTACTTC.

The chain is built from TRBV5-1 and TRBJ1-2, with TRBD1 as a possible D gene (5 bases). Germline V lookup: CDR1 SGHRS, CDR2 YFSETQ. V shed 2 bases and J shed 1 base, with 12 bases lying between them. The CDR3 is 15 amino acids. CDR3 DNA sequence: TGCGCCAGCAGCTTCGCAGGACAAATTAACTATGGCTACACCTTC. Translation gives CASSFAGQINYGYTF.

This clonotype was counted a few times. The chain combines TRBV2 with TRBJ1-4; possibly TRBD1 for D (6 bases). CDR1 SNHLY and CDR2 FYNNEI come from the germline V gene. Trimming shortened V by 8 bases and J by 6 bases, and 25 bases separated the two germline ends. This CDR3 has 17 amino acids. CDR3 nucleotides: TGTGCCAGCCTTAGGGGGACATCAAAAGTGGGGTATGAAAAACTGTTTTTT. Translated, it gives CASLRGTSKVGYEKLFF.

This sequence joins TRBV6-1 and TRBJ2-5; D may correspond to TRBD1 or TRBD2 (6 bases each). Trimming stripped 4 bases from V and 3 bases from J, with 15 bases between. The CDR3 sequence is 15 residues long. CDR1 is MNHNS, CDR2 SASEGT, per germline. Here the CDR3 reads CASSVGGGTKETQYF. CDR3 in DNA: TGTGCCAGCAGTGTCGGGGGCGGAACCAAAGAGACCCAGTACTTC.

This clonotype was observed a single time. Relative to the germline gene, one junction end is altered; a read error may explain this. The CDR3 is CASSVEVNRNCGYTF. CDR3 DNA sequence: TGTGCCAGCAGCGTAGAAGTTAACAGGAACTGTGGCTACACCTTC. The rearrangement links TRBV9 to TRBJ1-2; maybe TRBD1 (5 bases). The CDR3 sequence is 15 residues long. Germline V gene lookup returns CDR1 SGDLS and CDR2 YYNGEE.

This clonotype was detected many times. The J gene is TRBJ1-1, the V gene TRBV19; 10 nucleotides line up with TRBD1. The germline V gene encodes CDR1 LNHDA and CDR2 SQIVND (reference sequence). The CDR3 is 16 amino acids. J gave up 0 bases and V 5 bases, and 6 bases lay outside the gene matches. CDR3 sequence: CASSDGQGGMNTEAFF. CDR3 coding DNA: TGTGCCAGTAGTGATGGACAGGGGGGAATGAACACTGAAGCTTTCTTT.

This clonotype was observed many times. The gene calls are TRBV11-2 and TRBJ2-7; D tentatively reads TRBD1 or TRBD2 (5 bases each). Between the trimmed V and J ends, which lost 8 bases and 2 bases, there was a span of 16 bases. The CDR3 runs to 14 residues. Germline V gene data show CDR1 as SGHAT and CDR2 as FQNNGV. CDR3 coding DNA: TGTGCCAGCGGACCCGGGACCGGCGCCTACGAGCAGTACTTC. Amino acids: CASGPGTGAYEQYF.

This clonotype was counted a few times. The genes are TRBV15 and TRBJ1-2; maybe TRBD1 (5 bases). There are 18 residues in the CDR3. Trimming took off 0 bases at V and 5 bases at J, with 22 bases between the two ends. Germline values: CDR1 LNHNV, CDR2 YYDKDF (reference sequence). CDR3 amino acids: CATSRDHSVGGLGYGYTF. The CDR3 DNA is TGTGCCACCAGCAGAGACCATTCAGTGGGGGGTCTGGGGTATGGCTACACCTTC. Looking up the rest from reference TRBV15 and TRBJ1-2 gives the full variable domain: DAMVIQNPRYQVTQFGKPVTLSCSQTLNHNVMYWYQQKSSQAPKLLFHYYDKDFNNEADTPDNFQSRRPNTSFCFLDIRSPGLGDTAMYLCATSRDHSVGGLGYGYTFGSGTRLTVV.

V gene TRBV19 combines with J gene TRBJ2-3; D is possibly TRBD2 (5 bases). The V and J ends lost 3 bases and 4 bases respectively, with 8 bases between them. Germline V gives CDR1 LNHDA, CDR2 SQIVND (reference sequence). The CDR3 extends over 13 amino acids. CDR3 residues: CASSILAPDTQYF. In nucleotides, the CDR3 is TGTGCCAGTAGTATCCTAGCCCCAGATACGCAGTATTTT.

There are many counts of this clonotype. V usage is TRBV5-1 and J usage is TRBJ1-6; no clear D gene. Germline CDR1 reads SGHRS; CDR2 reads YFSETQ. V was cut by 4 bases and J by 0 bases, with 11 bases left in between. This CDR3 contains 16 residues. The CDR3 is CASSEDVSSYNSPLHF. As DNA, the CDR3 is TGCGCCAGCAGCGAGGACGTAAGCTCCTATAATTCACCCCTCCACTTT.

The chain joins TRBV20-1 to TRBJ1-1; perhaps TRBD1 as D (6 bases). Germline CDR1 reads DFQATT; CDR2 reads SNEGSKA (reference sequence). This CDR3 spans 15 amino acids. V lost 0 bases, J lost 0 bases, and 11 bases lay in between. The CDR3 is CSARDQGSLNTEAFF. In DNA, the CDR3 is TGCAGTGCTAGAGATCAGGGGTCCCTGAACACTGAAGCTTTCTTT.

This clonotype has ten or more counts. V is TRBV18 and J is TRBJ1-1; no clear D. V lost 3 bases and J 0 bases, leaving 14 bases between the germline ends. This CDR3 region has 16 residues. The germline V gene has CDR1 KGHSH and CDR2 LQKENI. The CDR3 nucleotides are TGTGCCAGCTCACCGGACCGACATGAATTGAACACTGAAGCTTTCTTT. Its translation: CASSPDRHELNTEAFF.

This clonotype was seen repeatedly, ten times or more. The chain is built from TRBV11-2 and TRBJ2-7, with 7 bases fitting TRBD2. Looked up from germline, CDR1 is SGHAT and CDR2 is FQNNGV. CDR3 length: 15 residues. Unmatched junction bases numbered 9, after V lost 5 bases and J lost 2 bases. For the CDR3, the DNA is TGTGCCAGCAGCCCCCCACCCGGGACTACCTACGAGCAGTACTTC. This gives the protein CASSPPPGTTYEQYF.

This clonotype was detected ten times or more. V and J are TRBV6-1 and TRBJ2-1; D is perhaps TRBD2 (6 bases). From germline, CDR1 is MNHNS and CDR2 SASEGT. V lost 6 bases and J lost 0, with 12 bases in between. This CDR3 has 15 residues. The CDR3, as DNA: TGTGCCAGCAGCCACCGGGGGTTCTCCTACAATGAGCAGTTCTTC. Residues: CASSHRGFSYNEQFF.